This T cell receptor beta chain was documented in a study of blood T cell repertoires in COVID-19. Overall study context: T cells, B-cell-depleted T cells, or PBMCs provided the cDNA or gDNA that served as material.

Clones were sequenced by immunoSEQ multiplex PCR, and TCRdb holds only the in-frame ones, with some missing. The repertoire holds under 60,000 clones, with 65% to 80% as singletons. Germline CDR1 SGHTA, CDR2 FQGNSA. Trimming at V came to 4 bases and at J to 6 bases, leaving 6 bases not matched to a gene. The CDR3 consists of 14 residues. This receptor was identified in a human donor with active or convalescent COVID-19. The donor label of this sample is uncertain. Input material: peripheral blood. The rearrangement links TRBV7-2 to TRBJ1-5, with TRBD1 matching over 7 bases. The CDR3 is CASSSQGQGQPQHF. As DNA, the CDR3 is TGTGCCAGCAGCTCACAGGGGCAGGGTCAGCCCCAGCATTTT.